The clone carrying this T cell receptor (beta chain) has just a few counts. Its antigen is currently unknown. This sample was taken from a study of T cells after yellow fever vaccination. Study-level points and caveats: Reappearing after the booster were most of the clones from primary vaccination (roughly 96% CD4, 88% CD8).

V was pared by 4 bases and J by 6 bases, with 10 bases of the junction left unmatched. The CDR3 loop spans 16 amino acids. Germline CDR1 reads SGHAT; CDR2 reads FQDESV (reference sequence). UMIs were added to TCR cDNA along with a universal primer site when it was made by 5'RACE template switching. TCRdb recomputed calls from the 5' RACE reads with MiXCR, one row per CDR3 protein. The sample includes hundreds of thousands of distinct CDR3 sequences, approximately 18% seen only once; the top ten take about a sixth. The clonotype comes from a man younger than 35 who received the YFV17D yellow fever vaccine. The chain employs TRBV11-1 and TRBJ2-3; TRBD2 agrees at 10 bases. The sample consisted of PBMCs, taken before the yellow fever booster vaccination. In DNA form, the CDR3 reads TGTGCCAGCAGCTCATATAGCGGGGGGCCGGTGGATACGCAGTATTTT. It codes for CASSSYSGGPVDTQYF.